This T cell receptor (beta chain) was identified in a study of shared clonotypes between healthy human individuals. Method: immunoSEQ multiplex PCR; TCRdb's copy keeps in-frame clones and lacks some. The sample yields 450,000 to 600,000 clones, roughly 78% seen once. Germline CDR1 and CDR2: SGHRS and YFSETQ. V lost 0 bases and J lost 2; bases outside the gene matches: 12. There are 21 residues in the CDR3. The chain couples TRBV5-1 to TRBJ2-6, with TRBD2 identical over 12 bases. The receptor was isolated from a woman aged 40 to 50 in good health. Some clones in this sample may be carry-over from other donors' samples. The sample consisted of PBMCs. As DNA, the CDR3 is TGCGCCAGCAGCTTGGTCCAGAGGGGACTAGCGGGCATCACTGGGGCCAACGTCCTGACTTTC. It yields the protein CASSLVQRGLAGITGANVLTF.